Listed below are T cell receptor beta chains from one sample, sequenced in a study of blood T cell repertoires in COVID-19. The data were produced by immunoSEQ multiplex PCR, yet TCRdb's version contains in-frame clones alone and is incomplete. The sample holds roughly 160,000 clones, around 83% seen once. Sequenced sample: peripheral blood. Every receptor here comes from a man in his fifties or sixties with active or convalescent COVID-19. The CDR3 runs from the conserved cysteine through the conserved F or W. The D gene is left open where the match is weak. Clone size appears in some rows only: once, few, many, or a class for an expanded clone.

size,V,J,D,CDR3,DNA
.,TRBV29-1,TRBJ2-2,TRBD1,CSVRNRGVSGELFF,TGCAGCGTGCGGAACAGGGGGGTCTCCGGGGAGCTGTTTTTT
.,TRBV18,TRBJ1-1,.,CASSWEGRTEAFF,TGTGCCAGCTCGTGGGAGGGGCGAACTGAAGCTTTCTTT
once,TRBV18,TRBJ2-5,TRBD2,CASSSPGLAGGQETQYF,TGTGCCAGCTCATCCCCGGGACTAGCGGGGGGACAAGAGACCCAGTACTTC
once,TRBV6-2/TRBV6-3,TRBJ1-4,TRBD1,CASSSRNRGPGEKLFF,TGTGCCAGCAGTTCCCGAAACAGGGGGCCGGGAGAAAAACTGTTTTTT
.,TRBV5-6,TRBJ1-1,.,CASIKYEANTEAFF,TGTGCCAGCATTAAGTACGAGGCCAACACTGAAGCTTTCTTT
once,TRBV7-2,TRBJ1-2,.,CASSLSGYDYGYTF,TGTGCCAGCAGCTTATCAGGGTATGACTATGGCTACACCTTC
once,TRBV24-1,TRBJ2-7,TRBD2,CATSAPLGTSGSYEQYF,TGTGCCACCAGTGCCCCTCTCGGGACTAGCGGGTCTTACGAGCAGTACTTC
.,TRBV5-4,TRBJ2-3,TRBD2,CASSPIGRLAGGPDTQYF,TGTGCCAGCAGCCCTATTGGAAGGCTAGCGGGGGGGCCAGATACGCAGTATTTT
.,TRBV5-1,TRBJ1-4,TRBD1,CASSSDRDSEKLFF,TGCGCCAGCAGCTCCGACAGGGATTCTGAAAAACTGTTTTTT
.,TRBV6-5,TRBJ1-5,TRBD1,CASSRQGWGDQPQHF,TGTGCCAGCAGTAGACAGGGGTGGGGAGACCAGCCCCAGCATTTT
.,TRBV6-2/TRBV6-3,TRBJ1-5,TRBD1,CASSYRQGYNQPQHF,TGTGCCAGCAGTTACCGACAGGGTTACAATCAGCCCCAGCATTTT
.,TRBV6-5,TRBJ2-2,TRBD2,CASSYGLAGHGELFF,TGTGCCAGCAGTTACGGACTAGCGGGGCACGGGGAGCTGTTTTTT
once,TRBV24-1,TRBJ1-2,TRBD1,CATSDPGQAAKGYTF,TGTGCCACCAGTGATCCGGGACAGGCTGCTAAAGGCTACACCTTC
.,TRBV4-2,TRBJ1-5,TRBD1,CASSQGTGAQPQHF,TGTGCCAGCAGCCAGGGGACAGGGGCTCAGCCCCAGCATTTT
.,TRBV28,TRBJ1-5,TRBD1,CASSLIGTGNQPQHF,TGTGCCAGCAGTTTAATCGGGACAGGGAATCAGCCCCAGCATTTT
few,TRBV2,TRBJ2-3,.,CASRGGLDTDTQYF,TGTGCCAGCAGGGGGGGACTGGACACAGATACGCAGTATTTT
.,TRBV7-9,TRBJ2-1,TRBD2,CASSTRLTSGSNEQFF,TGTGCCAGCAGCACGAGGTTAACTAGCGGGTCGAATGAGCAGTTCTTC
.,TRBV19,TRBJ1-1,.,CASSNTGILGNTEAFF,TGTGCCAGTAGTAACACAGGGATACTCGGGAACACTGAAGCTTTCTTT
.,TRBV12-5,TRBJ1-5,TRBD1,CASGLGPGGVGNQPQHF,TGTGCTAGTGGTTTGGGTCCAGGGGGTGTGGGCAATCAGCCCCAGCATTTT
.,TRBV18,TRBJ2-7,.,CASSPPSRTYEQYF,TGTGCCAGCTCACCACCGTCTAGGACCTACGAGCAGTACTTC
.,TRBV3-1/TRBV3-2,TRBJ1-1,.,CASSRQTNTEAFF,TGTGCCAGCAGCCGACAAACGAACACTGAAGCTTTCTTT
once,TRBV14,TRBJ2-2,TRBD1,CASSPYRGGTGELFF,TGTGCCAGCAGCCCGTACAGGGGCGGCACCGGGGAGCTGTTTTTT
.,TRBV9,TRBJ2-1,.,CASSETGIVNEQFF,TGTGCCAGCAGCGAAACAGGGATTGTAAATGAGCAGTTCTTC
many,TRBV28,TRBJ1-5,.,CASSLFGTSAGNQPQHF,TGTGCCAGCAGTTTATTTGGCACTTCAGCGGGCAATCAGCCCCAGCATTTT
.,TRBV4-1,TRBJ2-1,TRBD2,CASSRLPLAGGLSSYNEQFF,TGCGCCAGCAGCCGCCTACCCCTAGCGGGGGGACTGAGCTCCTACAATGAGCAGTTCTTC
.,TRBV7-8,TRBJ1-2,.,CASSPGYYGYTF,TGTGCCAGCAGCCCAGGGTACTATGGCTACACCTTC
.,TRBV28,TRBJ1-4,.,CASSPGTFGEKLFF,TGTGCCAGCAGTCCAGGGACTTTTGGTGAAAAACTGTTTTTT
.,TRBV28,TRBJ1-1,.,CASRAGTTHTEAFF,TGTGCCAGCAGGGCCGGGACAACCCACACTGAAGCTTTCTTT
.,TRBV19,TRBJ2-7,.,CATAPVFSYEQYF,TGTGCAACCGCACCGGTCTTCTCCTACGAGCAGTACTTC
.,TRBV9,TRBJ2-2,TRBD2,CASSGAPRVTSGRPPGELFF,TGTGCCAGCAGCGGAGCCCCCAGGGTAACTAGCGGGAGACCCCCCGGGGAGCTGTTTTTT
.,TRBV5-6,TRBJ2-7,TRBD2,CASSLGPPGGRDEQYF,TGTGCCAGCAGCTTGGGGCCCCCGGGGGGGAGAGACGAGCAGTACTTC
few,TRBV20-1,TRBJ2-7,TRBD1,CSAPRGSEQYF,TGCAGTGCTCCCAGGGGGAGCGAGCAGTACTTC
.,TRBV19,TRBJ1-2,.,CASSIGTAFGWGYTF,TGTGCCAGTAGTATAGGAACAGCCTTTGGCTGGGGCTACACCTTC
.,TRBV18,TRBJ2-7,.,CASSPGQAVDEQYF,TGTGCCAGCTCACCGGGGCAGGCGGTCGACGAGCAGTACTTC
.,TRBV28,TRBJ1-5,.,CASSQPDSEGRPQHF,TGTGCCAGCAGTCAGCCGGACAGCGAGGGTCGGCCCCAGCATTTT
.,TRBV2,TRBJ1-2,.,CASSAYTADYGYTF,TGTGCCAGCAGCGCATATACAGCGGACTATGGCTACACCTTC
.,TRBV10-3,TRBJ1-1,TRBD1,CAISETGTGITEAFF,TGTGCCATCAGCGAAACCGGGACAGGGATCACTGAAGCTTTCTTT
once,TRBV19,TRBJ2-1,TRBD2,CASSRREGYNEQFF,TGTGCCAGTAGTCGGCGGGAGGGCTACAATGAGCAGTTCTTC
.,TRBV11-2,TRBJ1-1,.,CASSLDPGSTEAFF,TGTGCCAGCAGCTTAGATCCAGGGTCCACTGAAGCTTTCTTT
.,TRBV27,TRBJ1-2,TRBD1,CASRQTGGPYTF,TGTGCCAGCAGGCAAACAGGGGGTCCCTACACCTTC
.,TRBV19,TRBJ2-5,.,CASSIGSGPRGETQYF,TGTGCCAGTAGTATCGGGAGCGGCCCCCGGGGAGAGACCCAGTACTTC
.,TRBV5-4,TRBJ2-1,.,CASSFPTALRKQFF,TGTGCCAGCAGCTTTCCGACTGCCTTAAGAAAGCAGTTCTTC
.,TRBV30,TRBJ2-3,TRBD2,CAWRPPGLAGTDTQYF,TGTGCCTGGAGGCCGCCCGGACTAGCGGGCACAGATACGCAGTATTTT